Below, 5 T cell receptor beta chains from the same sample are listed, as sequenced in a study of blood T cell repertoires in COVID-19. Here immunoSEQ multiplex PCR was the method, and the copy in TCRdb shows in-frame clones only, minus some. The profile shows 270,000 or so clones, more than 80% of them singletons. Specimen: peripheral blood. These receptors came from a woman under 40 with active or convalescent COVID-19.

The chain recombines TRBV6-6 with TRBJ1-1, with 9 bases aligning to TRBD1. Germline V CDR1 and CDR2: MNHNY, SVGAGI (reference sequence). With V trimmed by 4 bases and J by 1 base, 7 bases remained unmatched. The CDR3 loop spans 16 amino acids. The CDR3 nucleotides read TGTGCCAGCAGTTCCCTGCACAGGGGGCCGAACACTGAAGCTTTCTTT. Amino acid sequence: CASSSLHRGPNTEAFF.

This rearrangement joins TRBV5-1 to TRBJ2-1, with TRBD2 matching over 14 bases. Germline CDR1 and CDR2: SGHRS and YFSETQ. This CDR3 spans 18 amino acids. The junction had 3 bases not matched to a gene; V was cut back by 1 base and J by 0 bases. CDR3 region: CASSLRTSGGSSYNEQFF. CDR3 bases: TGCGCCAGCAGCTTGAGGACTAGCGGGGGGAGCTCCTACAATGAGCAGTTCTTC.

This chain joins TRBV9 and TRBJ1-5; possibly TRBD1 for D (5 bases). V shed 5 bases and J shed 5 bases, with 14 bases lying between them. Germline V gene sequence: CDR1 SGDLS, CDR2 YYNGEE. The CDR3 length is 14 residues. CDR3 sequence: CASSGGGRYQPQHF. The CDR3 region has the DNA TGTGCCAGCAGTGGCGGGGGAAGGTATCAGCCCCAGCATTTT.

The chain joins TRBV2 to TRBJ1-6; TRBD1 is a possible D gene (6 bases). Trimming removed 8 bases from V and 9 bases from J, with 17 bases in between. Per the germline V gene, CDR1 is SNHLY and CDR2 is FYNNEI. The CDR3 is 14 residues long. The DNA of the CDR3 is TGTGCCAGCGCCGACCAGGGGCTTAGTTCACCCCTCCACTTT. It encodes CASADQGLSSPLHF.

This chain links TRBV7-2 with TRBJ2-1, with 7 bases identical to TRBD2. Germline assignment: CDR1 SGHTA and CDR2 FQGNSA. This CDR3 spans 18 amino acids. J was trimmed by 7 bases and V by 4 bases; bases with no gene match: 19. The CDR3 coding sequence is TGTGCCAGCAGCTCCCTAGGGAGGACTAGAGGGTGGGGGAATGAGCAGTTCTTC. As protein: CASSSLGRTRGWGNEQFF.